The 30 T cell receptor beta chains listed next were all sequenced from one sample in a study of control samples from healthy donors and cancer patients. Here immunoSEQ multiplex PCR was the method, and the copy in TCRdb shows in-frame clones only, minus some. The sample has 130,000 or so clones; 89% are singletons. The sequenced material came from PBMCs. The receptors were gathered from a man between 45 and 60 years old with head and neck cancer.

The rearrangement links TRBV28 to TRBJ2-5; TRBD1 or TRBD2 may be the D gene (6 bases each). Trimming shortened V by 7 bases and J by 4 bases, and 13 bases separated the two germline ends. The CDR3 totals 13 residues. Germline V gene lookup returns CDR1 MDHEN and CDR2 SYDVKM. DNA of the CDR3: TGTGCCAGCAAGGGGGGACCTGTAGAGACCCAGTACTTC. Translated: CASKGGPVETQYF. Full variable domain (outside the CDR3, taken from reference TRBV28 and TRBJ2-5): DVKVTQSSRYLVKRTGEKVFLECVQDMDHENMFWYRQDPGLGLRLIYFSYDVKMKEKGDIPEGYSVSREKKERFSLILESASTNQTSMYLCASKGGPVETQYFGPGTRLLVL.

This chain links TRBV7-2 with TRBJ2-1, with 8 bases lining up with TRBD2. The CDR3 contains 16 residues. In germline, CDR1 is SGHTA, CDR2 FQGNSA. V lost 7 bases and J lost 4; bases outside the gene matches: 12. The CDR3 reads CASTFNGREEYNEQFF. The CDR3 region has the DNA TGTGCCAGCACCTTTAACGGGCGGGAGGAGTACAATGAGCAGTTCTTC.

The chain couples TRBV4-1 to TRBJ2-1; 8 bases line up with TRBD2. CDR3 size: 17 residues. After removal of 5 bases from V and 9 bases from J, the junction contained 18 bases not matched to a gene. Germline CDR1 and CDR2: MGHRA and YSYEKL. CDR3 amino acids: CASSSLGGGPRPGEQFF. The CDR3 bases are TGCGCCAGCAGCTCTTTAGGCGGGGGGCCCCGCCCTGGTGAGCAGTTCTTC.

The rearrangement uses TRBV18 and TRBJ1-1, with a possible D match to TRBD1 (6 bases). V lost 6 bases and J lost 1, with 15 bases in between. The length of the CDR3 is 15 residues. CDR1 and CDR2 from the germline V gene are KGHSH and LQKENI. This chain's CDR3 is CASSPLGGGNTEAFF. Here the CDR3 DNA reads TGTGCCAGCTCGCCCTTAGGGGGAGGGAACACTGAAGCTTTCTTT.

Here the CDR3 reads CASSKRDSPTSEQFF. CDR3 sequence (DNA): TGTGCCAGCAGCAAAAGGGACTCGCCTACAAGTGAGCAGTTCTTC. The rearrangement joins TRBV7-2 to TRBJ2-1; D might be TRBD2 (6 bases). The germline gives CDR1 SGHTA, CDR2 FQGNSA. The V and J ends lost 5 bases and 9 bases respectively, with 20 bases between them. CDR3 size: 15 residues.

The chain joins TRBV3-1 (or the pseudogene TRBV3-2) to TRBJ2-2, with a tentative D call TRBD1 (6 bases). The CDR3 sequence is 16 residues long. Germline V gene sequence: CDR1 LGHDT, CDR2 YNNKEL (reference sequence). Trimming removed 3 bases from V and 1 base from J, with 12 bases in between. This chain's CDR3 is CASSQDPTGNTGELFF. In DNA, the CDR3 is TGTGCCAGCAGCCAGGACCCGACAGGGAACACCGGGGAGCTGTTTTTT.

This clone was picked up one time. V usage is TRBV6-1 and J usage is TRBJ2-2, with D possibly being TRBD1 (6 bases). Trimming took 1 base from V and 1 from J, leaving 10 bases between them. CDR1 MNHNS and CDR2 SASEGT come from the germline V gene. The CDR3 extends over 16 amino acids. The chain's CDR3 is CASSEEWGQNTGELFF. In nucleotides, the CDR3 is TGTGCCAGCAGTGAAGAATGGGGGCAGAACACCGGGGAGCTGTTTTTT.

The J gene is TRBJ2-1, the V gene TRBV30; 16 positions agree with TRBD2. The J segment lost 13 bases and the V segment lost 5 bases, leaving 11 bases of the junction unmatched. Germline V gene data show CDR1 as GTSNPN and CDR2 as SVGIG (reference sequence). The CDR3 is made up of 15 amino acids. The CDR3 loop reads CAWGSKGLAGGAQFF. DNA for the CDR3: TGTGCCTGGGGATCAAAGGGACTAGCGGGGGGGGCACAGTTCTTC.

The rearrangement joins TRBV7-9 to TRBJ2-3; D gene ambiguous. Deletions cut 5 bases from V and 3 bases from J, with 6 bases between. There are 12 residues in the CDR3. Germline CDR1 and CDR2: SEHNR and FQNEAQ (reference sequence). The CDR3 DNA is TGTGCCAGCAGCGGGATAACAGATACGCAGTATTTT. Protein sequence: CASSGITDTQYF.

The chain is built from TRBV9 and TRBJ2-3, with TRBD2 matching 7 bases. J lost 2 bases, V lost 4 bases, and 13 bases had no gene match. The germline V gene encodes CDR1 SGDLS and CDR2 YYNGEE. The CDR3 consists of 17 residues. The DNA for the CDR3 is TGTGCCAGCAGCCCCCTTCCCTCTAGCGGTAACACAGATACGCAGTATTTT. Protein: CASSPLPSSGNTDTQYF.

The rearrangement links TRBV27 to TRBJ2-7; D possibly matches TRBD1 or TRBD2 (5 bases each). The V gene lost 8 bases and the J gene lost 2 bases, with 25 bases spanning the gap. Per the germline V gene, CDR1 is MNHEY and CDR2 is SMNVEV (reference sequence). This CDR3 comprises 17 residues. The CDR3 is CASWSLKGTDSPYEQYF. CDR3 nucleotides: TGTGCCAGCTGGTCTTTAAAGGGGACGGATAGTCCCTACGAGCAGTACTTC.

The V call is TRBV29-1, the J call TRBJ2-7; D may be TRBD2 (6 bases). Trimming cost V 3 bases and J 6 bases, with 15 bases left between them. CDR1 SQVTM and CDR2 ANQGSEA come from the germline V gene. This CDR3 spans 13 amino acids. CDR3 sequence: CSVEQVEAGEQYF. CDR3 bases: TGCAGCGTTGAGCAGGTGGAAGCGGGCGAGCAGTACTTC.

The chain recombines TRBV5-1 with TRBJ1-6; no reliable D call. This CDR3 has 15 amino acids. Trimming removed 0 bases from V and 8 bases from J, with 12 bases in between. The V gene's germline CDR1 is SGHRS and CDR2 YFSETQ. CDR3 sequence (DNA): TGCGCCAGCAGCTTGGCCCTCAGGATCTATTCACCCCTCCACTTT. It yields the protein CASSLALRIYSPLHF.

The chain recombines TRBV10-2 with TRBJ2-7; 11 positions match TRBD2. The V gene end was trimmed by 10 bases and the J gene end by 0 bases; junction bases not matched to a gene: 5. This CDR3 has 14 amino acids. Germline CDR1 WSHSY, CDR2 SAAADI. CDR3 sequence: CATSTSGASYEQYF. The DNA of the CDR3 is TGCGCCACCTCGACTAGCGGGGCCTCCTACGAGCAGTACTTC.

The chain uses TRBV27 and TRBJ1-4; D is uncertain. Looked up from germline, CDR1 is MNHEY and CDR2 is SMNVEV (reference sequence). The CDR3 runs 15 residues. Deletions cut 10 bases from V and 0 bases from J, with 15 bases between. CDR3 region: CATAPPAPTNEKLFF. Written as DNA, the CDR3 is TGTGCCACCGCTCCCCCAGCCCCAACTAATGAAAAACTGTTTTTT.

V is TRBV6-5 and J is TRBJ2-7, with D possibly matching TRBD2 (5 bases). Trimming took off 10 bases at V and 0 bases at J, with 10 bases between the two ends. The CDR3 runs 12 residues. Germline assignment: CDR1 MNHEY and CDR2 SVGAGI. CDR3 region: CATDAGSYEQYF. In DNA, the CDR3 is TGTGCCACCGACGCGGGCTCCTACGAGCAGTACTTC.

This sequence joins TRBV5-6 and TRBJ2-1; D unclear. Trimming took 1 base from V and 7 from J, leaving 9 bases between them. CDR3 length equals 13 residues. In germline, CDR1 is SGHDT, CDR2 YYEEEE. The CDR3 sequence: CASSLRALNEQFF. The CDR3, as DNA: TGTGCCAGCAGCTTGAGGGCTTTGAATGAGCAGTTCTTC.

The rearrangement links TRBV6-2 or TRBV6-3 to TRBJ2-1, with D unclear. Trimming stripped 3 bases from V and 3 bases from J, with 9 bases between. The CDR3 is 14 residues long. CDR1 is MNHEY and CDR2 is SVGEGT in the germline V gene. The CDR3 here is CASSYSLSYNEQFF. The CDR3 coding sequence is TGTGCCAGCAGTTATTCGTTGAGCTACAATGAGCAGTTCTTC.

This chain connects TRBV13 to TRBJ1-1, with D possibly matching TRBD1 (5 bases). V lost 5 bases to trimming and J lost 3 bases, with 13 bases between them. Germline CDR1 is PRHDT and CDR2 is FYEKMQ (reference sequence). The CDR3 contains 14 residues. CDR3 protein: CASSLRDVYTEAFF. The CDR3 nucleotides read TGTGCCAGCAGCCTCCGGGACGTTTACACTGAAGCTTTCTTT.

CDR3 loop: CASSQARDNSNEKLFF. CDR3 nucleotides: TGCGCCAGCAGTCAGGCACGGGACAACAGCAATGAAAAACTGTTTTTT. The chain has TRBV23-1 and TRBJ1-4; perhaps TRBD1 as D (6 bases). TRBV23-1 is given ORF status, its function remaining uncertain. Trimming removed 3 bases at V and 5 bases at J, with 16 bases between. The CDR3 length is 16 residues.

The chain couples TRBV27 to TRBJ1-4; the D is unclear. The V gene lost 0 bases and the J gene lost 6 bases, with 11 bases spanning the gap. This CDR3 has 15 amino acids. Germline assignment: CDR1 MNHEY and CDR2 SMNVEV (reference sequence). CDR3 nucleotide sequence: TGTGCCAGCAGTTTATCGTGGCAGAATTATGAAAAACTGTTTTTT. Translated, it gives CASSLSWQNYEKLFF. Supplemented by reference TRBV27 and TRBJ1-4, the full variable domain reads EAQVTQNPRYLITVTGKKLTVTCSQNMNHEYMSWYRQDPGLGLRQIYYSMNVEVTDKGDVPEGYKVSRKEKRNFPLILESPSPNQTSLYFCASSLSWQNYEKLFFGSGTQLSVL.

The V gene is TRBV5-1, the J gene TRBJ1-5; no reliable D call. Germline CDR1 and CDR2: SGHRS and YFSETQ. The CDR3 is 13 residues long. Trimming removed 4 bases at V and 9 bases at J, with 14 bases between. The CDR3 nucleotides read TGCGCCAGCAGCCTTGGGTGGGGTTGGCCCCAGCATTTT. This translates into CASSLGWGWPQHF.

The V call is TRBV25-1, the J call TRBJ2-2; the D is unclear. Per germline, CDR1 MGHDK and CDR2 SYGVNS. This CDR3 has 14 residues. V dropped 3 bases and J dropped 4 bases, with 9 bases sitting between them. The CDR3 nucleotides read TGTGCCAGCAGTGACTTGGGTGGCACCGGGGAGCTGTTTTTT. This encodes CASSDLGGTGELFF.

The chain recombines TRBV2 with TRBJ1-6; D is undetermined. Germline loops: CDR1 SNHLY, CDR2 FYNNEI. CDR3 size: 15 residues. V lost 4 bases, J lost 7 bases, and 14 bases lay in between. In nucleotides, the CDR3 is TGTGCCAGCAGTGGTCGGACTTTAGCAAATTCACCCCTCCACTTT. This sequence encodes CASSGRTLANSPLHF.

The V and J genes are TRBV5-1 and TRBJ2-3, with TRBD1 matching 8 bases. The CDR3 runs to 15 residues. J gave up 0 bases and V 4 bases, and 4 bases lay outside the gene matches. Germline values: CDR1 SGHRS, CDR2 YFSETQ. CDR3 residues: CASSPGQASTDTQYF. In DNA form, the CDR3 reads TGCGCCAGCAGCCCGGGACAGGCCAGCACAGATACGCAGTATTTT.

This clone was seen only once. CDR3 protein: CASSLSAADRNYGYTF. The DNA for the CDR3 is TGTGCCAGCAGTTTATCCGCCGCCGACAGAAACTATGGCTACACCTTC. The chain couples TRBV27 to TRBJ1-2; a weak D match, TRBD1 (5 bases). Germline CDR1 is MNHEY and CDR2 is SMNVEV (reference sequence). The CDR3 consists of 16 residues. Trimming left V 0 bases short and J 2 bases short, with 13 bases between.

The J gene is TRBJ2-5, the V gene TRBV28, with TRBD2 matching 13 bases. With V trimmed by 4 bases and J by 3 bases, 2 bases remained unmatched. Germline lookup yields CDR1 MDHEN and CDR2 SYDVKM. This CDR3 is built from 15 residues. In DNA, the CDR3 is TGTGCCAGCAGTTCGGGACTAGCGGGGAAAGAGACCCAGTACTTC. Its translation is CASSSGLAGKETQYF.

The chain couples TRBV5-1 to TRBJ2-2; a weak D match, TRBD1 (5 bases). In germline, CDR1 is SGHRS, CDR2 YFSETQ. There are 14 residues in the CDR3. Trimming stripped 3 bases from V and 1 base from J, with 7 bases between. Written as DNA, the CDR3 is TGCGCCAGCAGCTGGGGCGTGAACACCGGGGAGCTGTTTTTT. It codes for CASSWGVNTGELFF.

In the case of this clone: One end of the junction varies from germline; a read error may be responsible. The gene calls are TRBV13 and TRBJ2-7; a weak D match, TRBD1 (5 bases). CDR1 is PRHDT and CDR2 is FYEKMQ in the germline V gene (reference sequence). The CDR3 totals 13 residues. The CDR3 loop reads CASSLGVSDEQYF. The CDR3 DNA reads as TGTGCCAGCAGCCTAGGGGTGTCGGACGAGCAGTACTTC.

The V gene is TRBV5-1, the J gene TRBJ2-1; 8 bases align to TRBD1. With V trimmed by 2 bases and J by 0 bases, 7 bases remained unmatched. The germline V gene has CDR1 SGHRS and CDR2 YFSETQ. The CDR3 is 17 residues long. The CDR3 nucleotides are TGCGCCAGCAGCTTAGGACAGGGAGCTCGCTCCTACAATGAGCAGTTCTTC. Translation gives CASSLGQGARSYNEQFF.